These T cell receptor beta chains were read from a single sample in a study of blood T cell repertoires in COVID-19. Only in-frame clones appear in the TCRdb table, and some are missing; sequencing was by immunoSEQ multiplex PCR. This sample has hundreds of thousands of clones, with under 90% found just once. Material: peripheral blood. All receptors derive from a woman between 50 and 59 years old who had recovered from COVID-19. Both conserved end residues are part of each CDR3. A D gene is named only where the DNA matches it firmly. Expanded clones are given a class, and other clones once, few, many or no size at all.

clone_size j_call v_call d_call cdr3_nt cdr3_aa
. TRBJ2-5 TRBV5-8 . TGTGCCAGCAGCTTGGGGAGTCGGAGGACCACCTCTGAGGAGACCCAGTACTTC CASSLGSRRTTSEETQYF
. TRBJ2-7 TRBV9 TRBD1 TGTGCCAGCAGCGGTGGGACAGGGACCTACGAGCAGTACTTC CASSGGTGTYEQYF
. TRBJ1-4 TRBV18 TRBD1 TGTGCCAGCTCAGCTGACAGGGCTGAAAAACTGTTTTTT CASSADRAEKLFF
. TRBJ1-4 TRBV5-6 . TGTGCCAGCAGTCTGACGTCTTCCGGGGATGAAAAACTGTTTTTT CASSLTSSGDEKLFF
. TRBJ1-1 TRBV4-2 TRBD1 TGTGCCAGCAGCGCACAGGGGATTGACACTGAAGCTTTCTTT CASSAQGIDTEAFF
. TRBJ1-1 TRBV19 TRBD1 TGTGCCAGTAGTATAAGGGGACAGGGATGGTTCCCACGGGACACTGAAGCTTTCTTT CASSIRGQGWFPRDTEAFF
. TRBJ2-6 TRBV6-5 . TGTGCCAGCAGTTATACTTGGGGGGCCAACGTCCTGACTTTC CASSYTWGANVLTF
. TRBJ2-2 TRBV27 TRBD2 TGTGCCAGCAGTTATACCGGGACTAGCGACACCGGGGAGCTGTTTTTT CASSYTGTSDTGELFF
. TRBJ2-1 TRBV9 TRBD1 TGTGCCAGCAAAGGTGCCCAAACAGGGGACTACAATGAGCAGTTCTTC CASKGAQTGDYNEQFF
. TRBJ2-1 TRBV28 . TGTGCCAGCAGTCTAATAGATGAGCAGTTCTTC CASSLIDEQFF
. TRBJ1-5 TRBV19 TRBD1 TGTGCCAGTGGGGGACAGCTCAATCAGCCCCAGCATTTT CASGGQLNQPQHF
once TRBJ2-3 TRBV29-1 TRBD1 TGCAGCGCCCGAAGACAGGGGAACACAGATACGCAGTATTTT CSARRQGNTDTQYF
. TRBJ2-1 TRBV28 TRBD2 TGTGCCAGCAGTTTCTTTTGGACTAGCGGGGGGCTCCACAATGAGCAGTTCTTC CASSFFWTSGGLHNEQFF
once TRBJ2-7 TRBV5-6 TRBD1 TGTGCCAGCAGCCTCGGGACAGTAACCTACGAGCAGTACTTC CASSLGTVTYEQYF
few TRBJ1-2 TRBV19 . TGTGCCACCCAACTCGGAGCTGGCTATGGCTACACCTTC CATQLGAGYGYTF
. TRBJ2-1 TRBV9 TRBD1 TGTGCCAGCAGCCCCCGGGACAGGACCTACAATGAGCAGTTCTTC CASSPRDRTYNEQFF
few TRBJ2-7 TRBV28 . TGTGCCAGCAGTTCGAGCCGGAAAGGGACTCCTTACGAGCAGTACTTC CASSSSRKGTPYEQYF
. TRBJ2-3 TRBV6-5 . TGTGCCAGCAGTTACCTGGGGGGGGGCCATAATACGCAGTATTTT CASSYLGGGHNTQYF
. TRBJ2-3 TRBV7-2 . TGTGCCAGCAGCCCCCACCAGCGAGATACGCAGTATTTT CASSPHQRDTQYF
. TRBJ1-2 TRBV19 . TGTGCCAGTAGTATAATTCCAGGCGCAGCTAACTATGGCTACACCTTC CASSIIPGAANYGYTF
. TRBJ2-3 TRBV27 TRBD1 TGTGCCAGCAGTTCCCGGACAGGACAGCCAGATACGCAGTATTTT CASSSRTGQPDTQYF
. TRBJ1-2 TRBV28 TRBD1 TGTGCCAGCAGTGCTGACAGGGATTACTATGGCTACACCTTC CASSADRDYYGYTF
few TRBJ2-7 TRBV28 TRBD1 TGTGCCAGCAAAAAACAGGGGCCCTACGAGCAGTACTTC CASKKQGPYEQYF
. TRBJ2-1 TRBV7-2 TRBD2 TGTGCCAGCAGCTTAAGCTTACTAGCGGGGGAGCAGTTCTTC CASSLSLLAGEQFF
. TRBJ1-2 TRBV6-5 . TGTGCCGGCAGGGAGAATGGTTGGTATGGCTACACCTTC CAGRENGWYGYTF
few TRBJ2-7 TRBV30 . TGTGCCTGGAGTGCTCCGCGGGTCGGGCGCGAGCAGTACTTC CAWSAPRVGREQYF
few TRBJ1-1 TRBV3-1/TRBV3-2 . TGTGCCAGCAGCCGCGCAATAATGAACACTGAAGCTTTCTTT CASSRAIMNTEAFF
. TRBJ1-4 TRBV2 . TGTGCCAGCAGCGGGCAGAAAGCGGCTAATGAAAAACTGTTTTTT CASSGQKAANEKLFF
. TRBJ1-3 TRBV15 . TGTGCCACCAGCAGAGATTCACTACCCCTTGGAAACACCATATATTTT CATSRDSLPLGNTIYF
. TRBJ1-2 TRBV6-1 . TGTGCCAGCAGTGAAGAAGGGGCCAACTATGGCTACACCTTC CASSEEGANYGYTF
. TRBJ2-2 TRBV4-2 TRBD2 TGTGCCAGCAGCCAAGGCAGCGGGGGGGACACCGGGGAGCTGTTTTTT CASSQGSGGDTGELFF
. TRBJ2-1 TRBV7-6 TRBD1 TGTGCCAGCAGCTCCGGGACAGGGCCCTACAATGAGCAGTTCTTC CASSSGTGPYNEQFF
medium-sized TRBJ1-3 TRBV24-1 . TGTGCCACCGCGGACGGGGGCTCTGGAAACACCATATATTTT CATADGGSGNTIYF
. TRBJ1-2 TRBV7-8 . TGTGCCAGCAGCCAGGAGTCTAACTATGGCTACACCTTC CASSQESNYGYTF
. TRBJ2-2 TRBV3-1/TRBV3-2 TRBD2 TGTGCCAGCAGCCCAGAGGGGCTAGCGGGAGTCGCCGGGGAGCTGTTTTTT CASSPEGLAGVAGELFF
few TRBJ1-2 TRBV3-1/TRBV3-2 . TGTGCCAGCAGCCAACAGGGTAAAGGGATAGGATCTAACTATGGCTACACCTTC CASSQQGKGIGSNYGYTF
few TRBJ2-7 TRBV6-2/TRBV6-3 TRBD2 TGTGCCAGCAGTTACAGGCTAGCGGGAGTTCGCCACTACGAGCAGTACTTC CASSYRLAGVRHYEQYF
. TRBJ2-7 TRBV7-9 . TGTGCCAGCAGCTTACCAGGGTTGAACGAGCAGTACTTC CASSLPGLNEQYF
. TRBJ2-3 TRBV7-6 TRBD2 TGTGCCAGCAGCCCATCCGGGACTAGGGTTTTGTATACGCAGTATTTT CASSPSGTRVLYTQYF
. TRBJ2-5 TRBV9 . TGTGCCAGCAGCACAAACCAAGAGACCCAGTACTTC CASSTNQETQYF
. TRBJ2-1 TRBV28 TRBD2 TGTGCCAGCAGTTTAGCTTTTCGGCGGGAGCGCCGACCACCGGGTGAGCAGTTCTTC CASSLAFRRERRPPGEQFF